This TCR beta chain is from a study of T cell responses to AZD1222 COVID-19 vaccine. Notes on the study in general: Sampling that yielded the repertoires occurred only after the peak T cell response. Researchers report vaccine-associated CD4 TCRs spanning spike, with dominance at 160-218 and 743-854. Donors were largely white British and mainly female; clonal diversity was possibly underestimated.

Details on this clone: Its target is not known.

The data were produced by immunoSEQ multiplex PCR, yet TCRdb's version contains in-frame clones alone and is incomplete. The repertoire holds under 200,000 clones, roughly 94% seen once, with about 0.6% in the top ten. Per the germline V gene, CDR1 is MGHRA and CDR2 is YSYEKL. V lost 4 bases to trimming and J lost 7 bases, with 14 bases between them. CDR3 length equals 14 residues. This TCR came from an adult in good health. V and J are TRBV4-1 and TRBJ1-5, with D unclear. The sequencing here drew on peripheral blood, taken on day 0 of AZD1222 vaccination. CDR3 sequence (DNA): TGCGCCAGCAGCCCAGAGCCCCGCAGGCAGCCCCAGCATTTT. Translated, it gives CASSPEPRRQPQHF.